The present TCR beta chain was sequenced within a study of early stage breast cancer tumors. Study information: About 80% of the 16 invasive tumors were ER+, PR+ and HER2-. Each sample averaged approximately 10-fold read coverage. Study results and caveats: Commonly generated sequences made up most enriched TCRB sequences shared between patients.

Each sample had two DNA replicates, about 0.52 ug blood or roughly 1.4 ug tissue. TCRdb's table, derived via immunoSEQ multiplex PCR, lists solely in-frame clones and lacks some. The sample contains roughly 30,000 clones, around four fifths of which appear only once. As regards this clone: As yet, its antigen is unknown.

The germline V gene has CDR1 SGHDT and CDR2 YYEEEE. V was cut by 1 base and J by 3 bases, with 8 bases left in between. The CDR3 runs 13 residues. This clonotype was sampled from a person aged 45 to 60 with breast cancer. The genes are TRBV5-6 and TRBJ2-7; the D is unclear. Sequenced input: blood. The CDR3 spells CASSLSQLYEQYF. The CDR3 nucleotides are TGTGCCAGCAGCTTGTCGCAGCTCTACGAGCAGTACTTC.